The 26 T cell receptor beta chains listed next were all sequenced from one sample in a study of cytomegalovirus exposure and HLA in healthy donors. The PCR employed 60 Vbeta primers together with 13 Jbeta primers. The table came from immunoSEQ multiplex PCR; TCRdb's copy has only in-frame clones and leaves some out. The sample shows 200,000 to 250,000 clones, about 83% of them seen only once. The sample comprised PBMCs. These receptors all come from a man aged 40-49 years in good health and CMV-seronegative.

This chain joins TRBV19 and TRBJ1-5, with D unresolved. CDR1 is LNHDA, CDR2 SQIVND, per germline (reference sequence). The CDR3 runs 12 residues. V dropped 3 bases and J dropped 11 bases, with 11 bases sitting between them. For the CDR3, the DNA is TGTGCCAGTAGTATGGCGGTCGGGTCCCAGCATTTT. Its translation is CASSMAVGSQHF.

CDR3 amino acids: CASSRRSSYNSPLHF. The CDR3 nucleotides are TGTGCCAGCAGCAGACGGAGCTCCTATAATTCACCCCTCCACTTT. This rearrangement joins TRBV11-1 to TRBJ1-6; D not resolved. Per germline, CDR1 SGHAT and CDR2 FQDESV (reference sequence). Deletions cut 5 bases from V and 0 bases from J, with 8 bases between. The CDR3 loop spans 15 amino acids.

This clone has only one observation. A junction boundary mismatches the germline segment, possibly from a read error. The chain is built from TRBV7-9 and TRBJ2-1, with TRBD1 as a possible D gene (6 bases). The CDR3 sequence is 12 residues long. Germline values: CDR1 SEHNR, CDR2 FQNEAQ (reference sequence). The CDR3 spells CASSLGFRGLLF. CDR3 nucleotides: TGTGCCAGCAGCTTAGGTTTCAGGGGATTGCTCTTC.

The chain uses TRBV5-1 and TRBJ2-7; TRBD2 agrees at 8 bases. The germline gives CDR1 SGHRS, CDR2 YFSETQ. This CDR3 has 16 residues. After removal of 2 bases from V and 1 base from J, the junction contained 8 bases not matched to a gene. In DNA form, the CDR3 reads TGCGCCAGCAGCTTACAACCTGGCGGGGGGTCCTACGAGCAGTACTTC. Translation gives CASSLQPGGGSYEQYF. The full variable domain, in which reference TRBV5-1 and TRBJ2-7 provide the parts outside the CDR3, is KAGVTQTPRYLIKTRGQQVTLSCSPISGHRSVSWYQQTPGQGLQFLFEYFSETQRNKGNFPGRFSGRQFSNSRSEMNVSTLELGDSALYLCASSLQPGGGSYEQYFGPGTRLTVT.

V is TRBV5-6 and J is TRBJ1-2; TRBD1 matches at 8 bases. Germline V lookup: CDR1 SGHDT, CDR2 YYEEEE. The CDR3 sequence is 14 residues long. With V trimmed by 1 base and J by 7 bases, 6 bases remained unmatched. CDR3 loop: CASSLTRGLSGYTF. The CDR3 nucleotides read TGTGCCAGCAGCTTGACCAGGGGGCTATCTGGCTACACCTTC.

The rearrangement links TRBV7-9 to TRBJ1-2; TRBD1 is a possible D gene (6 bases). The CDR3 is 12 residues long. Trimming stripped 3 bases from V and 8 bases from J, with 10 bases between. Germline CDR1 is SEHNR and CDR2 is FQNEAQ (reference sequence). The CDR3 sequence: CASSLGATGYTF. Here the CDR3 DNA reads TGTGCCAGCAGCTTGGGGGCGACGGGCTACACCTTC.

The rearrangement joins TRBV12-5 to TRBJ1-5, with D unresolved. Per the germline V gene, CDR1 is LGHNT and CDR2 is FRNRAP. The CDR3 has 16 amino acids. V dropped 5 bases and J dropped 2 bases, with 16 bases sitting between them. DNA for the CDR3: TGTGCTAGTGGTCCCCGTGGGCAGCTCGGCAATCAGCCCCAGCATTTT. This gives the protein CASGPRGQLGNQPQHF.

CDR3 DNA: TGTGCCACTGGGGGACAGTCCTATAATTCACCCCTCCACTTT. Encoded protein: CATGGQSYNSPLHF. The chain is built from TRBV2 and TRBJ1-6, with 7 bases lining up with TRBD1. V gave up 10 bases and J gave up 1 base; unmatched junction bases: 4. The germline CDR1 and CDR2 sequences are SNHLY and FYNNEI. The CDR3 has 14 residues.

This chain connects TRBV5-6 to TRBJ1-6; 8 nucleotides agree with TRBD1. The J segment lost 10 bases and the V segment lost 3 bases, leaving 6 bases of the junction unmatched. This CDR3 is 14 amino acids long. CDR1 is SGHDT and CDR2 is YYEEEE in the germline V gene. The DNA for the CDR3 is TGTGCCAGCAGCTCCGACAGGGGATACTCACCCCTCCACTTT. It yields the protein CASSSDRGYSPLHF.

J is TRBJ2-6 and V is TRBV7-2, with 10 bases lining up with TRBD1. The V gene end was trimmed by 5 bases and the J gene end by 0 bases; junction bases not matched to a gene: 10. The length of the CDR3 is 19 residues. CDR1 SGHTA and CDR2 FQGNSA come from the germline V gene. The chain's CDR3 is CASSHFRGTGVSGANVLTF. The CDR3 DNA reads TGTGCCAGCAGCCATTTTAGGGGGACAGGGGTCTCTGGGGCCAACGTCCTGACTTTC.

The V and J genes are TRBV7-2 and TRBJ2-4, with D perhaps given as TRBD1 or TRBD2 (10 bases each). Germline CDR1 and CDR2: SGHTA and FQGNSA. The CDR3 runs to 19 residues. Trimming took off 0 bases at V and 8 bases at J, with 26 bases between the two ends. CDR3 DNA: TGTGCCAGCAGCTTAGCTGGGACAGGGGTAGGGCTAGCGGGAGACATTCAGTACTTC. Translated, it gives CASSLAGTGVGLAGDIQYF.

The chain uses TRBV27 and TRBJ1-1; 9 bases fit TRBD1. This CDR3 is built from 17 residues. Germline assignment: CDR1 MNHEY and CDR2 SMNVEV (reference sequence). J was trimmed by 2 bases and V by 1 base; bases with no gene match: 8. The DNA for the CDR3 is TGTGCCAGCAGTTTATTGCGGACAGGGGCGCTCAACACTGAAGCTTTCTTT. This sequence encodes CASSLLRTGALNTEAFF.

This chain uses TRBV19 with TRBJ1-5; 7 nucleotides align to TRBD1. The CDR3 extends over 14 amino acids. V trimming: 9 bases; J trimming: 4 bases; junction bases outside the gene matches: 9. Germline CDR1 and CDR2: LNHDA and SQIVND (reference sequence). CDR3 residues: CASTRQGENQPQHF. In DNA form, the CDR3 reads TGTGCCAGCACCCGACAGGGTGAAAATCAGCCCCAGCATTTT.

The chain is built from TRBV28 and TRBJ2-1; TRBD2 matches at 16 bases. J lost 11 bases, V lost 6 bases, and 10 bases had no gene match. Germline assignment: CDR1 MDHEN and CDR2 SYDVKM. The CDR3 runs 16 residues. In nucleotides, the CDR3 is TGTGCCAGCAGCACGGGGGGACTAGCGGGAGGGAGGCAGCAGTTCTTC. Translating gives CASSTGGLAGGRQQFF.

A few counts support this clone. The gene calls are TRBV5-1 and TRBJ2-7; no firm D call. Germline V gives CDR1 SGHRS, CDR2 YFSETQ. CDR3 length: 12 residues. V gave up 3 bases and J gave up 3 bases, with 7 bases separating them. CDR3: CASSSNNYEQYF. CDR3 DNA: TGCGCCAGCAGCTCCAACAACTACGAGCAGTACTTC.

The chain couples TRBV27 to TRBJ1-1, with D possibly matching TRBD1 (5 bases). The CDR3 runs to 13 residues. The V and J ends lost 3 bases and 6 bases respectively, with 11 bases between them. Germline CDR1 reads MNHEY; CDR2 reads SMNVEV (reference sequence). The CDR3 region has the DNA TGTGCCAGCAGTTTGGTCAGGGCTGCTGAAGCTTTCTTT. Translating it yields CASSLVRAAEAFF.

This chain connects TRBV7-3 to TRBJ1-2; TRBD1 might be the D (5 bases). The CDR3 is made up of 14 amino acids. From germline, CDR1 is SGHTA and CDR2 FQGTGA. The germline V and J ends were trimmed by 5 bases and 0 bases, with 10 bases remaining between them. The CDR3 here is CASSAQATNYGYTF. The DNA of the CDR3 is TGTGCCAGCAGCGCACAGGCGACTAACTATGGCTACACCTTC.

V and J are TRBV15 and TRBJ2-6; D is perhaps TRBD1 (6 bases). The CDR3 totals 16 residues. CDR1 and CDR2 (germline): LNHNV, YYDKDF (reference sequence). V shed 1 base and J shed 4 bases, with 11 bases lying between them. The CDR3, as DNA: TGTGCCACCAGCAGAGCTACAGGGTCCGGGGCCAACGTCCTGACTTTC. Translating it yields CATSRATGSGANVLTF.

This chain joins TRBV4-1 and TRBJ2-1; 9 bases agree with TRBD2. CDR1 is MGHRA, CDR2 YSYEKL, per germline. CDR3 size: 16 residues. V shed 4 bases, J shed 6 bases, and the junction held 10 bases outside the gene matches. DNA for the CDR3: TGCGCCAGCAGCCTCCCGCGGGAGGGCCTGTCCAATGAGCAGTTCTTC. Amino acid sequence: CASSLPREGLSNEQFF.

A remark on this clone: Distinct nucleotide sequences in the sample also encode this CDR3. This chain connects TRBV9 to TRBJ2-1; 8 nucleotides line up with TRBD2. Germline values: CDR1 SGDLS, CDR2 YYNGEE. The CDR3 runs to 15 residues. J gave up 8 bases and V 0 bases, and 7 bases lay outside the gene matches. CDR3 bases: TGTGCCAGCAGCGTAGGAGGACTAGCCGGAGATGAGCAGTTCTTC. Translation gives CASSVGGLAGDEQFF. Looking up the rest from reference TRBV9 and TRBJ2-1 gives the full variable domain: DSGVTQTPKHLITATGQRVTLRCSPRSGDLSVYWYQQSLDQGLQFLIQYYNGEERAKGNILERFSAQQFPDLHSELNLSSLELGDSALYFCASSVGGLAGDEQFFGPGTRLTVL.

The chain carries TRBV9 and TRBJ1-4; TRBD1 matches at 9 bases. In germline, CDR1 is SGDLS, CDR2 YYNGEE. This CDR3 contains 15 residues. Trimming removed 4 bases from V and 6 bases from J; junction bases left unmatched: 7. DNA of the CDR3: TGTGCCAGCAGCCCGAAGGACAGGGGTTATGAAAAACTGTTTTTT. It codes for CASSPKDRGYEKLFF.

This rearrangement joins TRBV30 to TRBJ1-1; D gene unclear. The germline CDR1 and CDR2 sequences are GTSNPN and SVGIG (reference sequence). Trimming cost V 3 bases and J 1 base, with 9 bases left between them. The CDR3 runs 13 residues. This chain's CDR3 is CAWSPDWNTEAFF. The CDR3 coding sequence is TGTGCCTGGAGCCCCGACTGGAACACTGAAGCTTTCTTT.

The V and J genes are TRBV28 and TRBJ1-2, with 8 bases lining up with TRBD1. This CDR3 spans 14 amino acids. Germline assignment: CDR1 MDHEN and CDR2 SYDVKM. V trimming: 7 bases; J trimming: 5 bases; junction bases outside the gene matches: 9. The CDR3 loop is CASTIPGQAYGYTF. In DNA form, the CDR3 reads TGTGCCAGCACCATCCCGGGACAGGCTTATGGCTACACCTTC.

Here the CDR3 DNA reads TGTGCCTGGAGTGTAAGCGGCAGGATCGGGGATGAGCAGTTCTTC. Translating it yields CAWSVSGRIGDEQFF. The chain couples TRBV30 to TRBJ2-1, with D maybe TRBD2 (5 bases). In germline, CDR1 is GTSNPN, CDR2 SVGIG (reference sequence). There are 15 residues in the CDR3. Trimming took off 0 bases at V and 8 bases at J, with 17 bases between the two ends.

The chain combines TRBV27 with TRBJ1-2; TRBD1 might be the D (5 bases). The CDR3 loop spans 15 amino acids. The V gene lost 5 bases and the J gene lost 1 base, with 14 bases spanning the gap. CDR1 is MNHEY and CDR2 is SMNVEV in the germline V gene (reference sequence). The CDR3 region has the DNA TGTGCCAGCAGTCCATGGGGCAGGGATAACTATGGCTACACCTTC. Translated, it gives CASSPWGRDNYGYTF.

The gene calls are TRBV13 and TRBJ1-5, with a tentative D call TRBD1 (5 bases). The V and J ends lost 2 bases and 12 bases respectively, with 11 bases between them. The CDR3 covers 12 residues. Germline V gene data show CDR1 as PRHDT and CDR2 as FYEKMQ (reference sequence). CDR3 amino acids: CASSLNGGLQHF. Here the CDR3 DNA reads TGTGCCAGCAGCTTAAATGGGGGACTCCAGCATTTT.